This passage covers 32 T cell receptor beta chains from one sample sequenced in a study of blood T cells in healthy people across ages. For the second PCR, which ran for about 6 to 11 cycles, a sample-barcoded 5' primer and a J-beta primer mix were used. TCRdb reanalysed the 5' RACE reads using MiXCR and keeps one entry per CDR3 protein. The repertoire holds 1.5 million to 2 million distinct CDR3 sequences, with roughly 30% as singletons. The sequencing input was blood. The receptors originated from a woman aged 30 to 39 in good health.

This chain joins TRBV28 and TRBJ2-1, with D perhaps matching TRBD1 (6 bases). Per germline, CDR1 MDHEN and CDR2 SYDVKM. The CDR3 runs 15 residues. Between the trimmed V and J ends, which lost 2 bases and 4 bases, there was a span of 12 bases. For the CDR3, the DNA is TGTGCCAGCAGTTTACCTACAGGGTCTTACAATGAGCAGTTCTTC. As protein: CASSLPTGSYNEQFF.

This clonotype was seen a few times. V is TRBV9 and J is TRBJ2-5; the match to TRBD1 covers 10 bases. The CDR3 consists of 16 residues. Germline CDR1 and CDR2: SGDLS and YYNGEE. Trimming removed 3 bases from V and 5 bases from J; junction bases left unmatched: 10. CDR3 DNA sequence: TGTGCCAGCAGCGCCGATTGGACAGGGGGTACGGAGACCCAGTACTTC. Translation gives CASSADWTGGTETQYF. The entire variable domain, with the rest obtained from reference TRBV9 and TRBJ2-5, is as follows: DSGVTQTPKHLITATGQRVTLRCSPRSGDLSVYWYQQSLDQGLQFLIQYYNGEERAKGNILERFSAQQFPDLHSELNLSSLELGDSALYFCASSADWTGGTETQYFGPGTRLLVL.

This clonotype was picked up a small number of times. This chain joins TRBV27 and TRBJ2-4; D not certain. The CDR3 totals 16 residues. Trimming took 5 bases from V and 3 from J, leaving 17 bases between them. Germline values: CDR1 MNHEY, CDR2 SMNVEV (reference sequence). CDR3 sequence reads: CASSIGPDVGKNIQYF. The CDR3 DNA is TGTGCCAGCAGTATTGGACCTGACGTCGGCAAAAACATTCAGTACTTC.

This clonotype occurred a few times. The chain employs TRBV30 and TRBJ1-2; tentatively, D is TRBD1 (6 bases). Germline-derived CDR1 and CDR2 are GTSNPN and SVGIG (reference sequence). The CDR3 sequence is 14 residues long. V was pared by 2 bases and J by 6 bases, with 16 bases between. The CDR3 DNA reads as TGTGCCTGGAGTACGGGGGCAGGAAGGGATGGCTACACCTTC. Residues: CAWSTGAGRDGYTF.

The chain joins TRBV27 to TRBJ2-4; possible D gene TRBD2, 6 bases. Gene TRBJ2-7 matches the end of the DNA better, so the J call may be wrong. The CDR3 consists of 15 residues. Germline CDR1 is MNHEY and CDR2 is SMNVEV (reference sequence). CDR3 nucleotide sequence: TGTGCCAGCAGTTTATTCGGGACTGCCGCCTACGAGCAGTACTTC. This translates into CASSLFGTAAYEQYF.

V is TRBV7-6 and J is TRBJ2-1, with 8 bases identical to TRBD2. The CDR3 extends over 16 amino acids. V shed 4 bases and J 8 bases; nucleotides not matched to a gene: 13. Germline lookup yields CDR1 SGHVS and CDR2 FNYEAQ. The CDR3 loop is CASSSHRGLAGDEQFF. The DNA of the CDR3 is TGTGCCAGCAGCTCCCACCGAGGACTAGCAGGCGATGAGCAGTTCTTC.

The chain has TRBV5-1 and TRBJ2-3, with 7 bases fitting TRBD1. The length of the CDR3 is 15 residues. In germline, CDR1 is SGHRS, CDR2 YFSETQ. After removal of 5 bases from V and 1 base from J, the junction contained 7 bases not matched to a gene. This CDR3 is CASRPTGRGTDTQYF. CDR3 in DNA: TGCGCCAGCAGGCCGACAGGGCGGGGCACAGATACGCAGTATTTT.

This clonotype was counted a few times. This chain uses TRBV20-1 with TRBJ1-4, with D possibly being TRBD1 (6 bases). CDR1 and CDR2 (germline): DFQATT, SNEGSKA (reference sequence). V was shortened by 0 bases and J by 3 bases, with 11 bases between the two germline ends. This CDR3 has 15 residues. CDR3 in amino acids: CSARDRGDANEKLFF. The DNA of the CDR3 is TGCAGTGCTAGAGATAGGGGGGACGCTAATGAAAAACTGTTTTTT.

With respect to this clonotype: Germline and junction disagree at one end, which may indicate a read error. This sequence joins TRBV13 and TRBJ2-5; 13 nucleotides match TRBD2. Germline CDR1 and CDR2: PRHDT and FYEKMQ (reference sequence). The CDR3 has 19 residues. The CDR3 DNA reads TGTACCAGCAGCTTACGGGGGACTAGCGGGACCTATCTCCAAGAGACCCAGTACTTC. Amino acid sequence: CTSSLRGTSGTYLQETQYF.

The chain links TRBV27 to TRBJ2-3, with D possibly being TRBD1 or TRBD2 (5 bases each). V was clipped by 5 bases and J by 2 bases, with 20 bases between them. The germline gives CDR1 MNHEY, CDR2 SMNVEV (reference sequence). The CDR3 spans 17 residues. The CDR3 loop is CASSPGADKIHTDTQYF. CDR3 DNA: TGTGCCAGCAGTCCCGGGGCAGACAAAATCCACACAGATACGCAGTATTTT.

This clonotype came up a few times. This sequence joins TRBV20-1 and TRBJ2-7; 12 nucleotides match TRBD1. CDR1 DFQATT and CDR2 SNEGSKA come from the germline V gene (reference sequence). The V segment lost 5 bases and the J segment 6 bases; nucleotides outside the gene matches: 11. This CDR3 contains 15 residues. CDR3 DNA: TGCAGTGCTCCTGACCCGGGACAGGGGGCTGTCGAGCAGTACTTC. This encodes CSAPDPGQGAVEQYF.

This clonotype has a handful of counts. The CDR3 is CATSRAGQGASETQYF. The CDR3 DNA is TGTGCCACCAGCAGAGCTGGACAGGGGGCTTCGGAGACCCAGTACTTC. The chain employs TRBV15 and TRBJ2-5; TRBD1 matches 11 bases. This CDR3 spans 16 amino acids. The V and J ends lost 1 base and 5 bases, in that order; junction bases with no gene match: 6. Germline V gene sequence: CDR1 LNHNV, CDR2 YYDKDF (reference sequence). Full variable domain (outside the CDR3, taken from reference TRBV15 and TRBJ2-5): DAMVIQNPRYQVTQFGKPVTLSCSQTLNHNVMYWYQQKSSQAPKLLFHYYDKDFNNEADTPDNFQSRRPNTSFCFLDIRSPGLGDTAMYLCATSRAGQGASETQYFGPGTRLLVL.

The chain carries TRBV2 and TRBJ2-7, with 9 bases aligning to TRBD1. The CDR3 runs to 13 residues. The V gene end was trimmed by 8 bases and the J gene end by 4 bases; junction bases not matched to a gene: 6. The V gene's germline CDR1 is SNHLY and CDR2 FYNNEI. CDR3 sequence: CASRRQGGYEQYF. CDR3 bases: TGTGCCAGCCGCCGACAGGGGGGTTACGAGCAGTACTTC.

With respect to this clonotype: One end of the junction is discordant with germline, which a read error may explain. V usage is TRBV12-3 or TRBV12-4 and J usage is TRBJ2-3; D may be TRBD2 (6 bases). CDR3 size: 16 residues. CDR3 DNA: TGTGCCAGCAGGCGCGCAGGGACTGCTAGAACAGATGCGCAGTATTTT. Encoded protein: CASRRAGTARTDAQYF.

The rearrangement links TRBV29-1 to TRBJ2-7; 9 bases agree with TRBD2. The ends lost 7 bases at V and 5 bases at J; junction bases unmatched: 6. Germline V gives CDR1 SQVTM, CDR2 ANQGSEA. CDR3 length: 12 amino acids. Here the CDR3 DNA reads TGCAGCGCCTTGGGACTAGCCCACGAGCAGTACTTC. Translated: CSALGLAHEQYF.

The genes are TRBV28 and TRBJ2-7; perhaps TRBD1 as D (6 bases). There are 15 residues in the CDR3. V was trimmed by 7 bases and J by 1 base, leaving 17 bases between them. Germline V CDR1 and CDR2: MDHEN, SYDVKM. The CDR3 region has the DNA TGTGCCAGCATCCAACAGGGTTCGGATTCCTACGAGCAGTACTTC. Its translation: CASIQQGSDSYEQYF.

This clonotype was seen a handful of times. This chain joins TRBV4-2 and TRBJ1-2; no definite D call. This CDR3 contains 15 residues. V lost 0 bases, J lost 4 bases, and 12 bases lay in between. Germline V gives CDR1 LGHNA, CDR2 YNFKEQ. CDR3: CASSQDMGLSYGYTF. CDR3 coding DNA: TGTGCCAGCAGCCAAGATATGGGGTTGAGCTATGGCTACACCTTC.

The CDR3 sequence is CSARRQGLWYGYTF. The CDR3, as DNA: TGCAGTGCTAGGCGGCAGGGGCTGTGGTATGGCTACACCTTC. The chain combines TRBV20-1 with TRBJ1-2; D perhaps matches TRBD1 (6 bases). Per the germline V gene, CDR1 is DFQATT and CDR2 is SNEGSKA (reference sequence). Trimming shortened V by 3 bases and J by 5 bases, and 16 bases separated the two germline ends. The CDR3 is 14 amino acids.

The CDR3 reads CAGSVAWGTQYF. DNA of the CDR3: TGTGCGGGTTCCGTAGCCTGGGGTACGCAGTATTTT. The chain has TRBV6-2 or TRBV6-3 and TRBJ2-3; D ambiguous. The length of the CDR3 is 12 residues. Germline CDR1 MNHEY, CDR2 SVGEGT.

The rearrangement uses TRBV6-2 or TRBV6-3 and TRBJ2-3, with D hard to call. CDR3 size: 14 residues. Germline V gene sequence: CDR1 MNHEY, CDR2 SVGEGT. Trimming pared 7 bases from V and 2 bases from J, leaving 13 bases between. CDR3 protein: CASKPLFPTDTQYF. In nucleotides, the CDR3 is TGTGCCAGCAAACCACTCTTTCCCACAGATACGCAGTATTTT.

This clonotype was seen only a few times. The rearrangement uses TRBV6-1 and TRBJ2-1; 10 bases align to TRBD1. Germline loops: CDR1 MNHNS, CDR2 SASEGT. This CDR3 contains 14 residues. Trimming at V came to 6 bases and at J to 9 bases, leaving 8 bases not matched to a gene. This chain's CDR3 is CASRSGTGELEQFF. DNA for the CDR3: TGTGCCAGCAGATCCGGGACAGGGGAGCTTGAGCAGTTCTTC.

This clonotype was picked up a small number of times. The CDR3 here is CASTEVAGLYNEQFF. As DNA, the CDR3 is TGCGCCAGCACAGAGGTAGCGGGGTTATACAATGAGCAGTTCTTC. The gene calls are TRBV5-1 and TRBJ2-1; 8 nucleotides align to TRBD2. The CDR3 consists of 15 residues. CDR1 is SGHRS, CDR2 YFSETQ, per germline. V shed 6 bases and J 4 bases; nucleotides not matched to a gene: 9. Drawing the rest from reference TRBV5-1 and TRBJ2-1, the complete variable domain is KAGVTQTPRYLIKTRGQQVTLSCSPISGHRSVSWYQQTPGQGLQFLFEYFSETQRNKGNFPGRFSGRQFSNSRSEMNVSTLELGDSALYLCASTEVAGLYNEQFFGPGTRLTVL.

The chain carries TRBV27 and TRBJ2-2, with 8 bases lining up with TRBD2. This CDR3 spans 16 amino acids. The germline V gene has CDR1 MNHEY and CDR2 SMNVEV (reference sequence). Unmatched junction bases numbered 9, after V lost 4 bases and J lost 5 bases. In nucleotides, the CDR3 is TGTGCCAGCAGTTCTTTTAGCGGGATGAAAACCGGGGAGCTGTTTTTT. Protein sequence: CASSSFSGMKTGELFF.

J is TRBJ2-7 and V is TRBV7-9; a possible D gene is TRBD1 (7 bases). The CDR3 has 16 amino acids. Germline values: CDR1 SEHNR, CDR2 FQNEAQ (reference sequence). Trimming removed 0 bases at V and 5 bases at J, with 17 bases between. DNA for the CDR3: TGTGCCAGCAGCTTAGCGCGCGCCAGGGGGGACGACGAGCAGTACTTC. Amino acids: CASSLARARGDDEQYF. The complete variable domain, with remaining parts taken from reference TRBV7-9 and TRBJ2-7, reads DTGVSQNPRHKITKRGQNVTFRCDPISEHNRLYWYRQTLGQGPEFLTYFQNEAQLEKSRLLSDRFSAERPKGSFSTLEIQRTEQGDSAMYLCASSLARARGDDEQYFGPGTRLTVT.

This sequence joins TRBV5-1 and TRBJ2-5; either TRBD1 or TRBD2 may fit D (6 bases each). This CDR3 has 13 amino acids. Germline V gene data show CDR1 as SGHRS and CDR2 as YFSETQ. Trimming left V 10 bases short and J 5 bases short, with 18 bases between. Written as DNA, the CDR3 is TGCGCCGGCTCCCGGGGGCGCGGGGAGACCCAGTACTTC. Protein product: CAGSRGRGETQYF.

The chain is built from TRBV6-2 or TRBV6-3 and TRBJ1-5; D unclear. Trimming removed 2 bases at V and 0 bases at J, with 11 bases between. This CDR3 region has 16 residues. CDR1 and CDR2 from the germline V gene are MNHEY and SVGEGT. The CDR3: CASSYRTVYSNQPQHF. The CDR3, as DNA: TGTGCCAGCAGTTACCGGACGGTCTATAGCAATCAGCCCCAGCATTTT.

This sequence joins TRBV20-1 and TRBJ2-5; the match to TRBD2 covers 8 bases. Per germline, CDR1 DFQATT and CDR2 SNEGSKA (reference sequence). V lost 0 bases and J lost 1; bases outside the gene matches: 4. This CDR3 region has 15 residues. The CDR3 bases are TGCAGTGCTAGAGATGTCGGGGGGGGCCAAGAGACCCAGTACTTC. This translates into CSARDVGGGQETQYF.

The chain uses TRBV28 and TRBJ1-5, with TRBD1 identical over 9 bases. J lost 3 bases, V lost 7 bases, and 7 bases had no gene match. Germline V lookup: CDR1 MDHEN, CDR2 SYDVKM. The CDR3 is made up of 15 amino acids. The CDR3 spells CASTSGQGHNQPQHF. The CDR3 nucleotides are TGTGCCAGCACTTCGGGACAGGGTCACAATCAGCCCCAGCATTTT.

This chain connects TRBV12-5 to TRBJ2-4; no firm D call. The end of the DNA is better explained by TRBJ2-7, so the J call may be wrong. The germline V gene has CDR1 LGHNT and CDR2 FRNRAP. The CDR3 loop spans 12 amino acids. CDR3 sequence: CASGLNIYEQYF. In DNA, the CDR3 is TGTGCTAGTGGTCTCAATATTTACGAGCAGTACTTC.

This clonotype was counted many times. This sequence joins TRBV12-3 or TRBV12-4 and TRBJ2-3; perhaps TRBD1 as D (6 bases). Trimming shortened V by 2 bases and J by 1 base, and 10 bases separated the two germline ends. The CDR3 runs 15 residues. The CDR3 DNA reads as TGTGCCAGCAGTTTATCACAGGGCCGCACAGATACGCAGTATTTT. It is translated as CASSLSQGRTDTQYF.

For this clonotype: One end of the junction is discordant with germline, which a read error may explain. The V gene is TRBV28, the J gene TRBJ2-7; 10 bases line up with TRBD2. The CDR3 is made up of 16 amino acids. Per germline, CDR1 MDHEN and CDR2 SYDVKM. The CDR3 DNA sequence: TGTGCCAGCAAAAAACCCGGAACTAGCGGGACATACGGGCAGTACTTC. Encoded protein: CASKKPGTSGTYGQYF.

The chain is built from TRBV9 and TRBJ2-5; 8 bases map to TRBD1. V lost 10 bases, J lost 1 base, and 9 bases stayed unmatched. Looked up from germline, CDR1 is SGDLS and CDR2 is YYNGEE. The CDR3 runs to 14 residues. The chain's CDR3 is CASRLGQGQETQYF. The CDR3 nucleotides are TGTGCCTCACGACTCGGACAGGGCCAAGAGACCCAGTACTTC.